This TCR beta chain was captured by sequencing in a study of response to subunit inactivated influenza vaccine. Via MiXCR, TCRdb re-called the RT-PCR reads, giving one row per CDR3 protein. The sample yields about 520,000 distinct CDR3 sequences, approximately 7.8% seen once. This clonotype was seen repeatedly, ten times or more. Antigen specificity is unknown. Overall study findings and caveats: Each seasonal influenza vaccination recruits few new T cells, the authors suggested.

Sequencing used PBMCs from blood, obtained less than 30 months after vaccination. The receptor was isolated from a man aged 50-75 years who received an inactivated influenza vaccine.

The CDR3: CATSDLGTVGQFF. The DNA for the CDR3 is TGTGCCACCAGTGATTTAGGGACAGTGGGGCAGTTCTTC. The chain combines TRBV24-1 with TRBJ2-1; TRBD1 matches at 7 bases. Per the germline V gene, CDR1 is KGHDR and CDR2 is SFDVKD. V lost 1 base to trimming and J lost 12 bases; unmatched junction nucleotides: 5. The CDR3 length is 13 residues.